The clone carrying this T cell receptor (beta chain) showed up just a few times. CDR1 is SQVTM, CDR2 ANQGSEA, per germline. V shed 4 bases and J shed 7 bases, with 10 bases lying between them. The CDR3 spans 11 residues. This specimen belongs to a study of T cells after yellow fever vaccination. TCRdb itself ran the 5' RACE reads through MiXCR, one entry per CDR3 protein. The profile shows around 590,000 distinct CDR3 sequences, 12% of them singletons. The source of this sequence is a man aged 25-45 years who received the YFV17D yellow fever vaccine. The source material was PBMCs, sampled on the day of the yellow fever booster vaccination. V is TRBV29-1 and J is TRBJ1-2; D gene uncertain. In nucleotides, the CDR3 is TGCAGCGTTGCCTCGGAGGCTGGCTACACCTTC. Its translation: CSVASEAGYTF.